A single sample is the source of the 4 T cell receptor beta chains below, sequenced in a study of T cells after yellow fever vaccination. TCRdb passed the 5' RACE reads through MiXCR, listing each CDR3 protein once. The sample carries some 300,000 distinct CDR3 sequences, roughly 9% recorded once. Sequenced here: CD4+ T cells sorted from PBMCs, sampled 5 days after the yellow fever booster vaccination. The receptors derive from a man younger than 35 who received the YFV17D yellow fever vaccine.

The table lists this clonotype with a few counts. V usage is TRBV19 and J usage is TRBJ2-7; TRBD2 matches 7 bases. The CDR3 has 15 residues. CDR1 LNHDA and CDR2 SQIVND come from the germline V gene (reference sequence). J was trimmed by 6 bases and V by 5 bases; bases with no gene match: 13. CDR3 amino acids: CASSVRGDTEVEQYF. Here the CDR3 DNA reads TGTGCCAGTAGTGTTCGGGGGGATACTGAGGTCGAGCAGTACTTC.

CDR3 in amino acids: CASSSQGNTAFF. The CDR3 coding sequence is TGTGCCAGCAGTTCACAGGGAAACACAGCTTTCTTT. The rearrangement uses TRBV25-1 and TRBJ1-1; perhaps TRBD1 as D (6 bases). V lost 5 bases, J lost 10 bases, and 14 bases lay in between. The V gene's germline CDR1 is MGHDK and CDR2 SYGVNS. The length of the CDR3 is 12 residues.

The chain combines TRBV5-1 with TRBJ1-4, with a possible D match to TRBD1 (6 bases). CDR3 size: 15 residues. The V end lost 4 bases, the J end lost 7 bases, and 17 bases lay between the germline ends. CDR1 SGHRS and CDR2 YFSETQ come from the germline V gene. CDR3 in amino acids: CASSPTGGRGEKLFF. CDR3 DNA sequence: TGCGCCAGCAGCCCGACAGGAGGCAGGGGTGAAAAACTGTTTTTT.

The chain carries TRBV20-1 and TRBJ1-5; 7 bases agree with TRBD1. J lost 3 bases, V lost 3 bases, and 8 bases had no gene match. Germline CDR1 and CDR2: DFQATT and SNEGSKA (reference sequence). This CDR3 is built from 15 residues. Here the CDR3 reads CSASIYRGSNQPQHF. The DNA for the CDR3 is TGCAGTGCTAGCATCTACAGGGGATCCAATCAGCCCCAGCATTTT.